This T cell receptor beta chain was obtained from a study of cytomegalovirus exposure and HLA in healthy donors (dated by TCRdb to about 2017). Study-level background: An earlier analysis of some 500 of the donors reported 250 to 300 Gb of sequence data and around 110 million unique TCR beta sequences from some 180 million T cells. Among 300 to 500 genotyped donors of the cohort, an average of about 220,000 unique TCR beta nucleotide sequences was sequenced per donor, of which 15% to 20% were non-productive. An early release covering about 600 HLA-typed donors comprised roughly 300 gigabases of sequencing data and roughly 86 million unique TCR sequences. A later genetic analysis used genome-wide SNP genotypes for about three fifths of the 666 donors, treating that subset as a discovery cohort. A separate validation cohort of approximately 130 different subjects was used in addition to the approximately 670-subject first cohort. High-throughput TCR immunosequencing, statistical association of individual TCRs with disease status, and machine learning were combined to predict cytomegalovirus infection status. Rather than drawing on any new phenotypic data, the later analysis identified candidate immune exposures from TCR beta sequences and the way those sequences occurred across donors. An earlier analysis of fewer than 750 of the donors used high-throughput TCR beta sequencing to judge whether each TCR beta V gene segment behaved as functional or pseudogenic. The study was designed to test whether signatures of past pathogen exposure could be identified by cataloging public T cell receptors. Typing coverage varied by locus: about 629-640 donors for A, B, C, DRB1 and DQB1; around 560 for DQA1; approximately 570 for DPA1; roughly 470 for DPB1. A later analysis re-examined previously published TCR beta repertoires from 600 to 700 donors and added high-resolution HLA genotyping to investigate patterns of TCR occurrence. Roughly 5 DR-DQ haplotypes were treated as single units for association and clustering because of strong linkage in the cohort. Of the roughly 400 genotyped donors, about 80% fell in the genetic ancestry cluster associated with self-reported Caucasian donors. Donor age, sex, ethnicity and CMV serostatus were collected together with the repertoire data. Using immunosequencing, the study profiled T cell repertoires from about 610 subjects and related those repertoires to cytomegalovirus serostatus. Every discovery cohort repertoire had been produced on one sequencing platform. HLA typing covered class I and class II loci at four-digit resolution. Summary of the overall study and its limitations: In this cohort, only TCR beta chains were sequenced, and detectable features were limited by the absence of alpha or paired-chain data. In an earlier analysis of more than 450 of the donors, most TCR beta V segments were observed in productive rearrangements about 87% or about 30% of the time, broadly matching IMGT annotations. Some IMGT-functional V segments, including TRBV6-2 and TRBV6-3, could not be told apart with the 87-base-pair reads, so those segments were excluded. Most TCR sequences were observed very rarely across donors, whereas some public TCRs were present in many individuals. A later analysis found that TCR association rates varied across HLA loci, with DRB1 alleles showing the most associated TCRs and HLA-C alleles the fewest. A total of 150 or so TCR beta chains were listed by the study as associated with cytomegalovirus. According to a later analysis, most CMV-associated TCR beta chains appeared to be HLA-restricted, and the HLA associations seemed to be driven largely by CMV exposure. An association between a missense DCLRE1C variant and V-gene and J-gene trimming of TCR beta chains was found in a later genetic analysis and replicated in an independent cohort. HLA typing was unavailable for some donors at each locus, so association tests used only the typed subset. A further reported finding was that TCR beta sequences accurately predicted the HLA-A and HLA-B alleles for most subjects in the first cohort. A later genetic analysis reported fewer N-insertions in productive TCRs among donors in an Asian-associated ancestry cluster than the roughly 640-donor mean. Strong co-occurrence of HLA alleles, especially DR and DQ, made assigning TCR associations to individual alleles difficult. In a later analysis, several top co-occurrence clusters were reported to appear linked to parvovirus B19, influenza, CMV and Epstein-Barr virus. Presence/absence analyses assumed roughly uniform sequencing depth across donors, an assumption that may not hold. Because counts were too low, roughly 16 rarely observed V segments, including chromosome 9 orphons, were left out of the earlier analysis of 587 of the donors. In both the original and validation cohorts, the classifier was reported to diagnose cytomegalovirus status with high specificity and sensitivity. It was suggested by the authors that the approach could potentially be generalized to other disease states and immunological phenotypes. A cluster of highly shared sequence variants was judged likely to represent a technical artifact of the sequencing pipeline. A few of the identified cytomegalovirus-associated TCR beta chains were confirmed in vitro to be specific for cytomegalovirus antigens. In a later analysis, HLA-associated TCR beta chains were found to be more clonally expanded and to have lower generation probabilities than equally common non-associated chains. At a false discovery rate of 0.05, a later analysis linked 16,951 TCR beta sequences to specific HLA alleles. CMV serostatus was the only immune exposure information available for the cohort. Correlated functional status among segregating V segments might reflect linkage disequilibrium, but an unknown experimental factor could not be ruled out.

Only a few counts were recorded for this clone. Its antigen remains undetermined. No much larger clone exists at a distance of one base, and base qualities are not known. The CDR3 runs 15 residues from the cysteine to the phenylalanine. Just CDR3 DNA is preserved here, 45 bases in frame from base 1. The germline V gene encodes CDR1 SGHVS and CDR2 FNYEAQ. The V end loses 3 bases and the J end loses 5 bases, and a stretch of 16 bases separates them. The receptor library was made with the immunoSEQ multiplex PCR assay. A mixture of 60 forward primers for TCR Vbeta segments and 13 reverse primers for TCR Jbeta segments was used in the multiplex PCR. The CDR3 region of rearranged TCR beta genes was amplified from genomic DNA by a multiplex PCR assay. The Illumina HiSeq System was used to sequence the amplified TCR beta libraries as 87-base-pair reads. On the authors' methods: A later analysis tallied tens of millions of unique TCR beta chains across the 640 or so repertoires, and about 12 million of those chains were shared by two or more donors. To remove PCR and sequencing errors, raw reads were error-corrected and collapsed into unique sequences using a nearest-neighbor algorithm that merged closely related sequences. To assign V, D and J gene segments, CDR3 sequences were aligned to IMGT reference sequences. For a sequence to be retained, a match of at least six nucleotides to both a V gene segment and a J gene segment was required. A rearrangement was called productive if the CDR3 had no stop codons and remained in frame with V and J, and every other rearrangement was called non-productive. Following IMGT convention, CDR3 was defined as the stretch from the second conserved V-encoded cysteine up to the conserved J-encoded phenylalanine. Sequences without an unambiguous match to a single V gene segment were excluded from the earlier analysis of several hundred of the donors. An earlier analysis of about 590 of the donors classified V segments as functional when productive rearrangements were above 56.7% and as segregating when the standard deviation between donors was above 5%. A statistical classification framework was developed to diagnose cytomegalovirus status using the catalog of TCR beta chain sequences. V and J gene assignment, in a later analysis, came from comparing TCR nucleotide sequences with IMGT/GENE-DB human TR gene sequences. In a later analysis, CDR3 sequences and most-parsimonious VDJ recombination scenarios were assigned using the TCRdist pipeline. In a later analysis, each TCR beta chain was defined by its CDR3 amino acid sequence together with its V-gene family, and reads without a unique V-gene family were excluded. As a way to deal with suspected cross-contamination and a sequencing artifact, a later analysis dropped more than 500 nucleotide sequences that were highly shared and had low generation probability. In a later analysis, a clonal expansion index was calculated for each public chain from normalized within-repertoire ranks of inferred template counts. A later analysis computed generation probabilities with a VDJ recombination model fitted to out-of-frame rearrangements, and checked the results against IGoR. In a later analysis, hypergeometric tests were used to score TCR-TCR, TCR-HLA and TCR-CMV co-occurrence, with a repertoire-size bias correction applied to TCR pairs. A later analysis estimated false discovery rates by permuting HLA or CMV assignments 20 times. A later analysis grouped co-occurring TCRs with DBSCAN, adding TCRdist sequence similarity when clustering within HLA-allele-positive subsets. Repertoires with fewer than 30,000 or more than 120,000 public chains were left out of co-occurrence clustering, as were several repertoires with anomalous nucleotide sharing. The clones in this table, taken by TCRdb from immuneACCESS, are in-frame only. Not every clone is retained; where verified, under half of the shortfall comes from an unresolved V gene, and the cause of the rest is unknown. The V and J calls and the clone size are those of that table, but D and trimming were determined from the DNA. The sample table contains around 300,000 clones; only one count was recorded for about 66% of them. The ten largest clones capture approximately 2.3% of the sample.

The cohort consisted of 650 to 850 healthy bone marrow donors. At the time of sampling, all cohort members were nominally healthy, though unrecorded immune exposures were likely present. The donor was CMV seronegative and was included in the group of over 300 seronegative cohort members. A peripheral blood sample was provided by each donor, and peripheral blood mononuclear cells were used for TCR beta sequencing. Genomic DNA extraction from the blood cell samples was performed with the Qiagen DNeasy Blood Extraction Kit. The specimen sequenced was PBMCs. This sequence was found in a female donor in good health and CMV-seronegative. The sequence links TRBV7-6 to TRBJ2-5; the D gene is unclear. The bases are TGTGCCAGCAGCTTGTATTCGGCGAGAGCGGAGACCCAGTACTTC. This sequence encodes CASSLYSARAETQYF.